This T cell receptor beta chain is drawn from a study of regulatory T cells in long-lasting Graves disease. iRepertoire HTBI primers and Arm-PCR of CDR3 regions built TCR beta libraries. TCRdb ran MiXCR on the multiplex PCR reads and lists one entry per CDR3 protein. The table records 700,000 or so distinct CDR3 sequences, around 30% of them present only once. As to time point: persistent/refractory GD, antithyroid drugs over 5 years with positive TRAb. PBMC RNA served as the TCR library source. Germline CDR1 and CDR2: SEHNR and FQNEAQ (reference sequence). Trimming shortened V by 5 bases and J by 0 bases, and 17 bases separated the two germline ends. The CDR3 covers 16 residues.

This chain joins TRBV7-9 and TRBJ2-7; D not resolved. The starting material was peripheral blood mononuclear cells (PBMCs), obtained when the disease was refractory, from a patient treated with antithyroid drugs. This clonotype was obtained from a female donor with Graves disease. CDR3 in DNA: TGTGCCAGCAGCCTACAGTCGGTGAGAAGCTCCTACGAGCAGTACTTC. Its translation: CASSLQSVRSSYEQYF.